Listed below are T cell receptor beta chains from one sample, sequenced in a study of memory CD4+ T cells and cytomegalovirus serostatus. Generated by immunoSEQ multiplex PCR, the TCRdb table keeps only in-frame clones and is missing some. The data contain tens of thousands of clones, about 78% of them seen just once; the ten biggest clones take up 0.77%. Sequenced: memory CD4+ T cells from blood. These receptor sequences come from an adult in good health and CMV-seronegative. Each CDR3 is given with its conserved first and last residue. The D gene is left open where the match is weak. Not all rows give a size; the values are once, few, many and, for expanded clones, a class.

v_call	clone_size	d_call	j_call	cdr3_nt	cdr3_aa
TRBV11-2	-	-	TRBJ1-1	TGTGCCAGCAGCTCAAGGGTTACGGGCACTGAAGCTTTCTTT	CASSSRVTGTEAFF
TRBV7-2	-	TRBD1	TRBJ1-3	TGTGCCAGCAGCAAAGGGGGACAGACTGGAAACACCATATATTTT	CASSKGGQTGNTIYF
TRBV19	once	TRBD2	TRBJ2-2	TGTGCCAGTAGTATAACGGCGCTAGCGGGGGTGACCGGGGAGCTGTTTTTT	CASSITALAGVTGELFF
TRBV5-1	-	-	TRBJ1-1	TGCGCCAGCAGCTTCGGGGGGGTTACGAACGAAGCTTTCTTT	CASSFGGVTNEAFF
TRBV18	few	-	TRBJ1-1	TGTGCCAGCTCACCGTTTGGGGGCATGAACACTGAAGCTTTCTTT	CASSPFGGMNTEAFF
TRBV30	-	-	TRBJ2-2	TGTGCCTGGACGTCGTACAGCTACACCGGGGAGCTGTTTTTT	CAWTSYSYTGELFF
TRBV11-2	once	-	TRBJ2-5	TGTGCCAGCAGCGAAAGCCGGGAGACCCAGTACTTC	CASSESRETQYF
TRBV19	-	-	TRBJ1-2	TGTGCCAGTAGTATACTGGACAGATATGGCTACACCTTC	CASSILDRYGYTF
TRBV6-1	-	TRBD1	TRBJ2-5	TGTGCCAGCATAGCTAAGAGAGGGGGCCATGAGACCCAGTACTTC	CASIAKRGGHETQYF
TRBV19	-	TRBD1	TRBJ1-4	TGTGCCAGTAGTACCCACCTACAGGGGAAGAATGAAAAACTGTTTTTT	CASSTHLQGKNEKLFF
TRBV2	-	-	TRBJ1-5	TGTGCCAGCAGCCTTGGACAGACTTCTCAGCCCCAGCATTTT	CASSLGQTSQPQHF
TRBV15	-	TRBD2	TRBJ2-7	TGTGCCACCAGCCCACGGACTAGCGGGGGGACGAGGCAGTACTTC	CATSPRTSGGTRQYF
TRBV5-6	-	-	TRBJ1-1	TGTGCCAGCAGCCTAGATATTGGGGGGGCGATTGAAGCTTTCTTT	CASSLDIGGAIEAFF
TRBV7-2	once	-	TRBJ2-7	TGTGCCAGCAGCCCCGAGAGGGGAAGCGTACGGGAGCAGTACTTC	CASSPERGSVREQYF
TRBV19	-	TRBD2	TRBJ2-4	TGTGCCAGTAGTATGGGACTAGCGGAGGACAAAAACATTCAGTACTTC	CASSMGLAEDKNIQYF
TRBV19	-	-	TRBJ2-5	TGTGCCAGTAGTTTCCTACAAGAGACCCAGTACTTC	CASSFLQETQYF
TRBV5-4	-	TRBD1	TRBJ2-7	TGTGCCAGCAGCCAGGACAGGGATGAGCAGTACTTC	CASSQDRDEQYF
TRBV5-1	-	-	TRBJ1-4	TGCGCCAGCAGCTTGGAGGGCAGTTTCCGCGAAAAACTGTTTTTT	CASSLEGSFREKLFF
TRBV19	-	-	TRBJ1-4	TGTGCCAGTCTGGCCGGGACAATTAATGAAAAACTGTTTTTT	CASLAGTINEKLFF
TRBV6-5	-	-	TRBJ2-7	TGTGCCAGCAGCTACGGTTTCGACGAGCAGTACTTC	CASSYGFDEQYF
TRBV5-1	-	TRBD1	TRBJ1-5	TGCGCCAGCAGCCCGACAGGGGGCAATCAGCCCCAGCATTTT	CASSPTGGNQPQHF
TRBV19	once	TRBD1	TRBJ1-2	TGTGCCAGTAGTATACGGACAGGGGGGAGTGGCTACACCTTC	CASSIRTGGSGYTF
TRBV5-1	few	-	TRBJ2-5	TGCGCCAGCAGCTTGGAGCTTGGGACCGAAGAGACCCAGTACTTC	CASSLELGTEETQYF
TRBV18	once	TRBD1	TRBJ1-1	TGTGCCAGCTCACGCACCCGGGACAGGGAATCTGAAGCTTTCTTT	CASSRTRDRESEAFF
TRBV7-8	-	TRBD1	TRBJ1-5	TGTGCCAGCGAACTTAGGGACAGGGGGTCGAATCAGCCCCAGCATTTT	CASELRDRGSNQPQHF
TRBV6-6	-	TRBD1	TRBJ2-7	TGTGCCAGCAGTTACCGGGACAGTTCCTACGAGCAGTACTTC	CASSYRDSSYEQYF
TRBV28	-	TRBD1	TRBJ1-4	TGTGCCAGCACCGCAGGGGGTCGGGAAAAACTGTTTTTT	CASTAGGREKLFF
TRBV6-5	-	-	TRBJ1-2	TGTGCCAGCAGATGGGGGAATGCGGGGGCGCGGGGCTACACCTTC	CASRWGNAGARGYTF
TRBV5-5	-	TRBD1	TRBJ2-6	TGTGCCAGCAGTTCAGGACAGGTCCTTTTCTCTGGGGCCAACGTCCTGACTTTC	CASSSGQVLFSGANVLTF
TRBV6-1	-	TRBD1	TRBJ1-5	TGTGCCAGCAGTGCCCGGGACAGTAGCAATCAGCCCCAGCATTTT	CASSARDSSNQPQHF
TRBV7-2	-	TRBD1	TRBJ2-7	TGTGCCAGCAGAACGGGACAGGGGGCCTGGTACGAGCAGTACTTC	CASRTGQGAWYEQYF
TRBV28	-	TRBD1	TRBJ2-2	TGTGCCAGCAGTTTACGGACAGGGTGGCGGGAGCTGTTTTTT	CASSLRTGWRELFF
TRBV19	-	-	TRBJ1-4	TGTGCCAGTAGTCCGGACGGGAATGAAAAACTGTTTTTT	CASSPDGNEKLFF
TRBV7-3	-	-	TRBJ2-3	TGTGCCAGCTGTAGGGGCCAGATGGATACGCAGTATTTT	CASCRGQMDTQYF
TRBV7-6	-	TRBD1	TRBJ2-7	TGTGCCAGCAGCTTAGGACAGGGCGGTTTCTACGAGCAGTACTTC	CASSLGQGGFYEQYF
TRBV4-2	few	TRBD1	TRBJ1-5	TGTGCCAGCAGCCAAGCAGGGGGTGATCAGCCCCAGCATTTT	CASSQAGGDQPQHF
TRBV19	-	TRBD1	TRBJ1-5	TGTGCCAGTAGTATAGTCCAGGGGGCGCGGTATTCCCCTAGCAATCAGCCCCAGCATTTT	CASSIVQGARYSPSNQPQHF
TRBV27	-	-	TRBJ2-3	TGTGCCAGCAGTACACGTACGGGACCCAGTTTCGAGAATACGCAGTATTTT	CASSTRTGPSFENTQYF
TRBV19	once	-	TRBJ1-1	TGTGCCAGTAGTAGGACAGTAAACACTGAAGCTTTCTTT	CASSRTVNTEAFF
TRBV25-1	-	-	TRBJ2-3	TGTGCCAGCAGTGAATTCAGCACAGATACGCAGTATTTT	CASSEFSTDTQYF
TRBV9	-	TRBD1	TRBJ1-3	TGTGCCAGCAGAGACACAGGGGGGCACACCATATATTTT	CASRDTGGHTIYF
TRBV28	-	-	TRBJ1-2	TGTGCCAGCAGTTTATTAGGGGGTCTGGATGGCTACACCTTC	CASSLLGGLDGYTF